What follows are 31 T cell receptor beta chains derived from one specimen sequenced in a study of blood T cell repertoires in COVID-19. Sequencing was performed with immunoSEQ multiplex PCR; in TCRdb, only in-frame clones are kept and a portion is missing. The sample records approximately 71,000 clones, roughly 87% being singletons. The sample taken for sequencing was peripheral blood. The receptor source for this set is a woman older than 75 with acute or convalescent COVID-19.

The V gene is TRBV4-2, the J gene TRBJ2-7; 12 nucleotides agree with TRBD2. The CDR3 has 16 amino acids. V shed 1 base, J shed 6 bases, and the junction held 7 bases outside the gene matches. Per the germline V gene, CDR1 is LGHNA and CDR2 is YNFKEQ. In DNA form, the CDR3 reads TGTGCCAGCAGCCAAGGGACTAGCGGGATGATCGGCGAGCAGTACTTC. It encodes CASSQGTSGMIGEQYF.

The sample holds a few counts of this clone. The CDR3 spells CASSLVDFYEQYF. As DNA, the CDR3 is TGTGCCAGCAGTTTAGTTGACTTCTACGAGCAGTACTTC. The chain carries TRBV12-3 or TRBV12-4 and TRBJ2-7; D ambiguous. Trimming left V 1 base short and J 3 bases short, with 7 bases between. CDR3 size: 13 residues.

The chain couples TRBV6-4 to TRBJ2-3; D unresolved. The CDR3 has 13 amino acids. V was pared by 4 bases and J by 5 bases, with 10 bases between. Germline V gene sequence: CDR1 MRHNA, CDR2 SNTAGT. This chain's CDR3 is CASSVDIRDTQYF. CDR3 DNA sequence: TGTGCCAGCAGTGTAGACATTAGAGATACGCAGTATTTT.

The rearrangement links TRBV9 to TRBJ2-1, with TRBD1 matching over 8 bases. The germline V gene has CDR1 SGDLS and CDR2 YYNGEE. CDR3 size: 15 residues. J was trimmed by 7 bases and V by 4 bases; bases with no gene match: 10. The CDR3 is CASSPRDRFDNEQFF. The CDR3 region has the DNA TGTGCCAGCAGCCCACGGGACAGGTTTGATAATGAGCAGTTCTTC.

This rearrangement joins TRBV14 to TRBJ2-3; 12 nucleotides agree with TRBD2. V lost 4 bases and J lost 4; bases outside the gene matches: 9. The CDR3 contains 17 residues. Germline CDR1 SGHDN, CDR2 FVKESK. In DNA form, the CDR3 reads TGTGCCAGCAGCCTCCGACGGACTAGCGGGATGGCAGATACGCAGTATTTT. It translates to CASSLRRTSGMADTQYF. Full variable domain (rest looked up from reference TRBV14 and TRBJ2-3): EAGVTQFPSHSVIEKGQTVTLRCDPISGHDNLYWYRRVMGKEIKFLLHFVKESKQDESGMPNNRFLAERTGGTYSTLKVQPAELEDSGVYFCASSLRRTSGMADTQYFGPGTRLTVL.

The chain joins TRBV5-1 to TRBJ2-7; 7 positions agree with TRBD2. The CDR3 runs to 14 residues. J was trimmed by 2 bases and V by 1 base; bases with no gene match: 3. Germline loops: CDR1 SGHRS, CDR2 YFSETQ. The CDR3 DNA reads TGCGCCAGCAGCTTGCGCGGGGGTCCCTACGAGCAGTACTTC. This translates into CASSLRGGPYEQYF.

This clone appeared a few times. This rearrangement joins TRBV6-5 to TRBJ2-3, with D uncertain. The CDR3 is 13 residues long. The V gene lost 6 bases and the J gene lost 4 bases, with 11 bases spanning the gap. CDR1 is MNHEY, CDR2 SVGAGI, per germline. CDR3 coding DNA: TGTGCCAGCAGAACAATTTTGGCAGATACGCAGTATTTT. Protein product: CASRTILADTQYF.

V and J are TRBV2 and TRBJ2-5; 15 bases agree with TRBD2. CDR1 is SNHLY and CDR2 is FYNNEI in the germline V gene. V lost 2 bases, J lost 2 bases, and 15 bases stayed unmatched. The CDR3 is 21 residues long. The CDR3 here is CASSENWGGLAGGPTQETQYF. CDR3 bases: TGTGCCAGCAGTGAAAATTGGGGTGGACTAGCGGGAGGGCCAACTCAAGAGACCCAGTACTTC.

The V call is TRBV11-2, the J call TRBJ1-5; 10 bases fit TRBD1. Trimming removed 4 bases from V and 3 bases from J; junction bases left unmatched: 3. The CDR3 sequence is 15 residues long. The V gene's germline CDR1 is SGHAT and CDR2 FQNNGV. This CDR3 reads CASSSDRGDNQPQHF. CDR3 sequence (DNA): TGTGCCAGCAGCTCGGACAGGGGGGACAATCAGCCCCAGCATTTT.

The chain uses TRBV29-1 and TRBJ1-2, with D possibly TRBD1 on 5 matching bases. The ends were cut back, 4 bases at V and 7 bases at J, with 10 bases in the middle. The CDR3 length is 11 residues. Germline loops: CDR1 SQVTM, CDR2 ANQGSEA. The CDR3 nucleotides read TGCAGCGTTGCAGGGTCGCGTGGCTACACCTTC. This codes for CSVAGSRGYTF.

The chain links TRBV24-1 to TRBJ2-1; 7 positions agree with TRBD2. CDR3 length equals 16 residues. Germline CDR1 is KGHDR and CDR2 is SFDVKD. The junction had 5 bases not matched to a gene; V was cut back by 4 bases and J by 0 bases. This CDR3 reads CATSDPSGTSYNEQFF. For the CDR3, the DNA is TGTGCCACCAGTGACCCTAGCGGTACCTCCTACAATGAGCAGTTCTTC.

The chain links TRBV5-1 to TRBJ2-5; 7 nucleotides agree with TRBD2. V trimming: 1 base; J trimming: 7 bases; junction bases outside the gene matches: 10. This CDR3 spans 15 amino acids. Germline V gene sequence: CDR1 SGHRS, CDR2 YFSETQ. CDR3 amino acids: CASSLSRARGGTQYF. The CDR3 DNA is TGCGCCAGCAGCTTGAGTCGAGCCCGCGGGGGGACCCAGTACTTC.

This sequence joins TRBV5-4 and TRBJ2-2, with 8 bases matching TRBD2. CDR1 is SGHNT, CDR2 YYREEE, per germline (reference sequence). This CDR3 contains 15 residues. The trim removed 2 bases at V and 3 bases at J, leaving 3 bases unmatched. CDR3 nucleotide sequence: TGTGCCAGCAGCTTAGTCGGGAGGGACACCGGGGAGCTGTTTTTT. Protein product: CASSLVGRDTGELFF.

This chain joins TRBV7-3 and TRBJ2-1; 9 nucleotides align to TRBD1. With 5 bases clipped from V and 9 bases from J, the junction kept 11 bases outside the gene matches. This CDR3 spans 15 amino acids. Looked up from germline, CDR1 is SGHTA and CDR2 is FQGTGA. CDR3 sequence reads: CASSPVGQGGGEQFF. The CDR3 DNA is TGTGCCAGCAGCCCAGTGGGACAGGGAGGAGGTGAGCAGTTCTTC.

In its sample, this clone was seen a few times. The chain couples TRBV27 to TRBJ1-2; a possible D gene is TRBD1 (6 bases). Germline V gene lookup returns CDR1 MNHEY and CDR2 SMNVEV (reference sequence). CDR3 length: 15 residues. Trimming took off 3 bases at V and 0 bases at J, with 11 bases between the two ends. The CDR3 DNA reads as TGTGCCAGCAGTTTTTCGTGGGGGCCTAACTATGGCTACACCTTC. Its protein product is CASSFSWGPNYGYTF.

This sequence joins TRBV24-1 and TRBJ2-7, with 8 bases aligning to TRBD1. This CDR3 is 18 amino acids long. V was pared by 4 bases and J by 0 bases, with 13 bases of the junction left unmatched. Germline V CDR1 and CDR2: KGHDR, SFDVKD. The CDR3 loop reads CATSDRLRQGSLSYEQYF. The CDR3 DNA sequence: TGTGCCACCAGTGACCGCCTACGACAGGGGTCCCTCTCCTACGAGCAGTACTTC.

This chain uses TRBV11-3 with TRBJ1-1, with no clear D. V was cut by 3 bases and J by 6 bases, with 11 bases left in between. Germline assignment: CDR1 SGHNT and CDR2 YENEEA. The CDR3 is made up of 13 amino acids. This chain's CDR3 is CASSFEQRSEAFF. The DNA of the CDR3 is TGTGCCAGCAGCTTTGAACAGAGATCTGAAGCTTTCTTT. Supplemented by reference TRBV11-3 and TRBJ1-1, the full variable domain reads EAGVVQSPRYKIIEKKQPVAFWCNPISGHNTLYWYLQNLGQGPELLIRYENEEAVDDSQLPKDRFSAERLKGVDSTLKIQPAELGDSAVYLCASSFEQRSEAFFGQGTRLTVV.

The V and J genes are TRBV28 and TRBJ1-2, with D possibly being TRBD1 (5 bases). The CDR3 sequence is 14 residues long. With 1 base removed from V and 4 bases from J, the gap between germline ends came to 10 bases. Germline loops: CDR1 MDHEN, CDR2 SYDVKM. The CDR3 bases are TGTGCCAGCAGTTTATTGGGCAGGGCCTATGGCTACACCTTC. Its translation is CASSLLGRAYGYTF.

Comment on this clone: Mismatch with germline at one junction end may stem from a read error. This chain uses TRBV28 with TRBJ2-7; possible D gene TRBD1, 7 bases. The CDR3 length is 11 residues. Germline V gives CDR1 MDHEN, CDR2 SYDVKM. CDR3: CASSLGGQTSF. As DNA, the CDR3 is TGTGCCAGCAGTTTGGGGGGACAGACATCTTTC.

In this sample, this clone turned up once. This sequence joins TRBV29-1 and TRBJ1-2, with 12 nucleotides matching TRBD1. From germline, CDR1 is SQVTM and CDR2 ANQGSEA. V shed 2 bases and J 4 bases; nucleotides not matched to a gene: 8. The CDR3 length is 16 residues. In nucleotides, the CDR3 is TGCAGCGTTGAATCCTGGGACAGGGGGCATAGCTATGGCTACACCTTC. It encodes CSVESWDRGHSYGYTF.

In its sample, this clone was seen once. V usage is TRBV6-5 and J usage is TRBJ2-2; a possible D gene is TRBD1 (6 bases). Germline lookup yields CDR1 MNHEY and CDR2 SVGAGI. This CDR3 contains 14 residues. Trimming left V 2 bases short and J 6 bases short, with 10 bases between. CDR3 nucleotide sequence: TGTGCCAGCAGTTACCGGCGGACAGCCGGGGAGCTGTTTTTT. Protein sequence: CASSYRRTAGELFF.

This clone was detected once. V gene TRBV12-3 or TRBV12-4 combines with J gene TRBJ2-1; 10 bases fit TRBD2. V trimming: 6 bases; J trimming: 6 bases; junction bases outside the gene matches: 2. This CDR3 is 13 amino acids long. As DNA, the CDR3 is TGTGCCAGCAGGAGACTAGCGGGCAATGAGCAGTTCTTC. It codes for CASRRLAGNEQFF.

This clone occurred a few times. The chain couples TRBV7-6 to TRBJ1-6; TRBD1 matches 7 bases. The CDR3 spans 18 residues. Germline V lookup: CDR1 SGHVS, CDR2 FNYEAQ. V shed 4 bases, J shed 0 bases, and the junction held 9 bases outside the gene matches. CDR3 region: CASSYSGQPGSYNSPLHF. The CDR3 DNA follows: TGTGCCAGCAGCTATTCGGGACAGCCGGGCTCCTATAATTCACCCCTCCACTTT.

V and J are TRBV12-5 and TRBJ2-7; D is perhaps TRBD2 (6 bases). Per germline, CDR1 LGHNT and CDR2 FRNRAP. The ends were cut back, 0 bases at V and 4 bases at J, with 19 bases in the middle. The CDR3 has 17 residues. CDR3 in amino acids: CASGLVPIAGLGYEQYF. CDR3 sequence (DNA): TGTGCTAGTGGTTTGGTACCCATTGCGGGGTTGGGTTACGAGCAGTACTTC.

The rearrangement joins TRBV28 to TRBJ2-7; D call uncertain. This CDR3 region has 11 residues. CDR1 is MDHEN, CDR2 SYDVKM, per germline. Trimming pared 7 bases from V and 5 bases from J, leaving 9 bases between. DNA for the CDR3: TGTGCCAGCAAGGCGGTCCACGAGCAGTACTTC. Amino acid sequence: CASKAVHEQYF.

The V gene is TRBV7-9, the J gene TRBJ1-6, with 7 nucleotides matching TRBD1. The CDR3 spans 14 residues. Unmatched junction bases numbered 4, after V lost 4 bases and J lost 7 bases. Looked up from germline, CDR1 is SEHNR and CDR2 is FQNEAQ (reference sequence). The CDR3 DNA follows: TGTGCCAGCAGCTCAATGGGACAGAATTCACCCCTCCACTTT. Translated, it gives CASSSMGQNSPLHF.

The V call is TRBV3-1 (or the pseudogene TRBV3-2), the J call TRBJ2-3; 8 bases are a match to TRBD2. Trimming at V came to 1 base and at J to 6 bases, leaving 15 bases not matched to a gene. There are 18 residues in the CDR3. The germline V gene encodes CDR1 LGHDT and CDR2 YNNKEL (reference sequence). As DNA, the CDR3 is TGTGCCAGCAGCCAAGGCCCCCCCATCGGGAGGGCCATCGATACGCAGTATTTT. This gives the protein CASSQGPPIGRAIDTQYF.

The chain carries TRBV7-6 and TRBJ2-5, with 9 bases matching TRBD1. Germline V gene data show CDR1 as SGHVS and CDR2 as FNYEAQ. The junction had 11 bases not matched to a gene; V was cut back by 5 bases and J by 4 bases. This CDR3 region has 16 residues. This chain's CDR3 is CASSPLAGQGSETQYF. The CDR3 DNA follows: TGTGCCAGCAGCCCACTGGCGGGACAGGGATCAGAGACCCAGTACTTC.

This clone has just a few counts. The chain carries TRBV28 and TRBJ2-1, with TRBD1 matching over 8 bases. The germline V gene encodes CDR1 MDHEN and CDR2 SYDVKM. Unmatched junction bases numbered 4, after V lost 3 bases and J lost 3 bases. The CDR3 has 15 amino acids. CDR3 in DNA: TGTGCCAGCAGTTTCGTAGGACAGGGCTACAATGAGCAGTTCTTC. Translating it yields CASSFVGQGYNEQFF.

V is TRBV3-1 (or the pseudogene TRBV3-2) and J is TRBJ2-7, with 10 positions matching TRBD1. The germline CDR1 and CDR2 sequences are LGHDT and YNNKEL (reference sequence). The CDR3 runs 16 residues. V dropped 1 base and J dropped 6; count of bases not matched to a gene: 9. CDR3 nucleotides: TGTGCCAGCAGCCAAGGGACAGGGGGATTAACTGCCGAGCAGTACTTC. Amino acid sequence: CASSQGTGGLTAEQYF.

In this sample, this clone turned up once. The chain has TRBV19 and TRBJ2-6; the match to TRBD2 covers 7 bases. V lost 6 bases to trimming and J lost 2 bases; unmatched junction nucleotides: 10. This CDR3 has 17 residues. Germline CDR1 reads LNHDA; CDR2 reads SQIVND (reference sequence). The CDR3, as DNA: TGTGCCAGTAGCACGGGGACTACCATAGCTGGGGCCAACGTCCTGACTTTC. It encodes CASSTGTTIAGANVLTF.